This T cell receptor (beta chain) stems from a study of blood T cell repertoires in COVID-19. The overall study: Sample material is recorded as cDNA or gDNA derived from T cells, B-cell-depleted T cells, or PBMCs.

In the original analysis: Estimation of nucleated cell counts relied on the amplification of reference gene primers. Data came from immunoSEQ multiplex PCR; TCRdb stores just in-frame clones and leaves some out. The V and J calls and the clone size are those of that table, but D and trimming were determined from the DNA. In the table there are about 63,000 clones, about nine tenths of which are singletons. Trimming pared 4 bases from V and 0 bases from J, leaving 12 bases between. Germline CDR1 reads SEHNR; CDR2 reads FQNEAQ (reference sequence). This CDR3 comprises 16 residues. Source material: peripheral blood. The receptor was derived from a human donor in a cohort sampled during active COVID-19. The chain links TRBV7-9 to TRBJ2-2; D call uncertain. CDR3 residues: CASSSGSDANTGELFF. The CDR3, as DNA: TGTGCCAGCAGCTCCGGCAGCGACGCGAACACCGGGGAGCTGTTTTTT.